The clone carrying this TCR beta chain is medium-sized in the sample. TCRdb analysed the 5' RACE reads with MiXCR anew, one entry per CDR3 protein. In the table there are approximately 28,000 distinct CDR3 sequences, 16% of which are singletons. Noted time point: technical triplicate 3. The source of the sample is a study of neurological immune-mediated disorders. The receptor's source is a female donor with HTLV-1-associated myelopathy (HAM/TSP). Sequenced: CD4+ T cells from blood.

The CDR3 bases are TGTGCCAGCAGCTTAGGCGGGGTGGGACTAAGAAACATTCAGTACTTC. Protein: CASSLGGVGLRNIQYF. The chain couples TRBV7-2 to TRBJ2-4; the match to TRBD2 covers 7 bases. The CDR3 length is 16 residues. Germline values: CDR1 SGHTA, CDR2 FQGNSA. J lost 6 bases, V lost 1 base, and 9 bases had no gene match.